This TCR beta chain was captured in a study of T cell repertoires in cytomegalovirus infection. Study-wide context: Peptides in the study included HLA-C-restricted and HLA-B-restricted CMV epitopes. From public TCR beta signatures came an indication of both CMV infection and matching HLA type.

TCRdb reanalysed the reads using MiXCR and keeps one entry per CDR3 protein. The table records hundreds of thousands of distinct CDR3 sequences, roughly a third of them present only once. Regarding this clonotype: Its antigen is unknown.

Study-wide results and caveats: Frequencies of public TCR beta families were cumulated, and this identified carriers of CMV plus the relevant HLA.

The source was cultured PBMCs, collected from culture after CMV antigen stimulation. The sequence came from a human donor in good health (CMV status not recorded). Some clones in this sample may be carry-over from other donors' samples.

CDR3 region: CASIEQNGETQYF. The CDR3 DNA sequence: TGTGCCAGCATCGAGCAGAATGGGGAGACCCAGTACTTC. The J gene is TRBJ2-5, the V gene TRBV12-3 or TRBV12-4; no clear D. Trimming removed 7 bases at V and 5 bases at J, with 14 bases between. This CDR3 region has 13 residues.